This is a list of T cell receptor beta chains from one sample in a study of tumor-infiltrating lymphocytes in primary liver carcinoma. TCRdb used MiXCR to reprocess the multiplex PCR reads, holding one entry per CDR3 protein. The sample lists 45,000 or so distinct CDR3 sequences, roughly 73% occurring once. The sequenced material came from tumor-adjacent normal liver tissue. These receptors all come from a woman in her 30s with primary liver carcinoma and hepatitis B virus infection. Each CDR3 is given with its conserved first and last residue. The D gene is left open where the match is weak. Expanded clones are given a class, and other clones once, few, many or no size at all.

CDR3 length	D gene	clone size	V gene	J gene	CDR3 protein	CDR3 DNA
19	.	.	TRBV6-1	TRBJ2-2	CAISETPPVGAANTGELFF	TGTGCCATCAGTGAAACCCCTCCCGTGGGCGCCGCGAACACCGGGGAGTTGTTTTTT
14	.	.	TRBV4-3	TRBJ2-1	CASSHTELVSEQFF	TGTGCCAGCAGCCACACAGAGTTGGTCAGTGAGCAGTTTTTC
16	TRBD2	.	TRBV13	TRBJ2-1	CPSSTGTSGAYNEQFF	TGTCCCAGTAGTACCGGGACTAGCGGGGCATACAATGAGCAGTTCTTC
16	.	.	TRBV14	TRBJ2-1	CVSSQVVPGVYNEQFF	TGTGTCAGCAGCCAAGTAGTCCCCGGGGTCTACAATGAGCAGTTCTTC
18	.	.	TRBV6-2/TRBV6-3	TRBJ2-1	CASSPGLTDHLFNNEQFF	TGTGCTAGCAGTCCGGGGCTAACAGACCACCTTTTTAACAATGAGCAGTTCTTC
17	.	once	TRBV12-3/TRBV12-4	TRBJ2-5	CAISSHFLEADQETQYF	TGTGCCATCAGTTCACATTTCCTTGAGGCAGACCAAGAGACCCAGTACTTC
14	.	.	TRBV7-6	TRBJ2-2	CASTPGGGTGELFF	TGTGCCAGCACCCCAGGGGGGGGAACCGGGGAGCTGTTTTTT
16	.	.	TRBV20-1	TRBJ1-5	CSARDPQAYINQPQHF	TGCAGTGCTAGAGATCCCCAGGCATATATCAATCAGCCCCAGCATTTC
17	TRBD2	.	TRBV6-6	TRBJ2-2	CTSSYASGRTNTGEPFF	TGTACCAGCAGTTACGCTAGCGGGAGGACAAACACCGGGGAGCCGTTTTTT
15	.	once	TRBV11-3	TRBJ2-1	CACSLGVGAYDEQFF	TGTGCCTGCAGCCTAGGTGTGGGGGCCTACGATGAGCAGTTCTTC
17	.	.	TRBV30	TRBJ2-2	CAWSRLGSQAPSGELFF	TGTGCCTGGAGTCGACTGGGCTCCCAAGCCCCATCCGGGGAGCTGTTTTTT
15	.	.	TRBV30	TRBJ2-3	CALSVVGDDTDTQYF	TGTGCCTTGAGTGTAGTGGGAGACGACACAGATACGCAGTATTTT
15	TRBD1	.	TRBV4-3	TRBJ1-2	CASGQERTGFSGYTF	TGTGCCAGCGGCCAAGAGAGGACAGGGTTCAGCGGCTACACCTTC
14	TRBD1	many	TRBV12-3/TRBV12-4	TRBJ2-3	CASSQTGGTDTQYF	TGTGCCAGCAGTCAGACAGGGGGCACAGATACGCAGTATTTT
16	.	.	TRBV6-1	TRBJ2-2	CASSERGGSNIGELLF	TGTGCCAGCAGTGAACGTGGAGGATCGAACATCGGGGAGCTGCTTTTT
11	.	once	TRBV6-2/TRBV6-3	TRBJ2-7	CVCSQFYEQYF	TGTGTCTGCAGTCAATTCTACGAGCAGTACTTC
15	TRBD2	.	TRBV7-3	TRBJ2-1	CASSLIAGPYNGQFF	TGTGCCAGCAGCTTAATAGCGGGGCCCTACAATGGGCAGTTCTTC
14	.	.	TRBV11-2	TRBJ2-7	CTSSRMGSSYEQYF	TGTACCAGCAGCCGGATGGGGTCTTCCTACGAGCAGTACTTC
16	TRBD1	.	TRBV7-8	TRBJ1-1	CVSNRGRGRKNTEAFF	TGTGTCAGCAATAGGGGGCGGGGGCGAAAGAACACTGAAGCTTTCTTT
14	.	.	TRBV10-3	TRBJ1-6	CAITRAPDNAPLHF	TGTGCCATCACCCGAGCGCCCGATAATGCACCCCTCCACTTT
16	.	many	TRBV6-1	TRBJ1-6	CASSEAGGPRNSPLHF	TGTGCCAGCAGTGAAGCGGGGGGACCGAGGAATTCACCCCTCCACTTT
17	.	once	TRBV4-2	TRBJ1-2	CASSQDSDTSTLYGYTF	TGTGCCAGCAGCCAAGATTCAGATACCAGTACACTCTATGGCTACACCTTC